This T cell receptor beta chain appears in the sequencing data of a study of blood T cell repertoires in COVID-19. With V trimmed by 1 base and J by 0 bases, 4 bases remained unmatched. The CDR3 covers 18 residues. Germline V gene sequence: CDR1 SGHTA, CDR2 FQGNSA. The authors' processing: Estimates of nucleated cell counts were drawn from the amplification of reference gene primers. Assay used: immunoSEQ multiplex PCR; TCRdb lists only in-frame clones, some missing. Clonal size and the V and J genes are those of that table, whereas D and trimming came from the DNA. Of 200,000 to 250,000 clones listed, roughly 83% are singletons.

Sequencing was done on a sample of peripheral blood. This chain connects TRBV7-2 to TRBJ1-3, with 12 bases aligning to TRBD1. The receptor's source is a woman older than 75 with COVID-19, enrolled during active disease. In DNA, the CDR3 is TGTGCCAGCAGCTTAGTGGGACAGGGGGCTGTCTCTGGAAACACCATATATTTT. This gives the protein CASSLVGQGAVSGNTIYF.